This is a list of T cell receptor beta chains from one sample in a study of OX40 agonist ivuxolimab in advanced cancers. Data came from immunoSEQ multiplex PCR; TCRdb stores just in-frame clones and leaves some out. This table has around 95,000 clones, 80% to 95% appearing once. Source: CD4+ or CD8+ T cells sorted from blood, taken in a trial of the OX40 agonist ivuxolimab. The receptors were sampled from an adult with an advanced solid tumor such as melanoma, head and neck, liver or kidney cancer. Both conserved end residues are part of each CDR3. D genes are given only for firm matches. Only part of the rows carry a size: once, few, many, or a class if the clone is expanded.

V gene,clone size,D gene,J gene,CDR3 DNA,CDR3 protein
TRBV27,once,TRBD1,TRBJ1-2,TGTGCCAGCAGCCGCCGGCAGGGGGAGGATTATGGCTACACCTTC,CASSRRQGEDYGYTF
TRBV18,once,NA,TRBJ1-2,TGTGCCAGCTCACCTTCCGACGGGGTTTCGGGCTACACCTTC,CASSPSDGVSGYTF
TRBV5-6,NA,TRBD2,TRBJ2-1,TGTGCCAGCAGCTTGGCGGGAGGGCCCCTTGAGCAGTTCTTC,CASSLAGGPLEQFF
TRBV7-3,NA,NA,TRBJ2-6,TGTGCCAGCAGCGCCCATTCTGGGGCCAACGTCCTGACTTTC,CASSAHSGANVLTF
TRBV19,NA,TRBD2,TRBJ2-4,TGTGCCAGTAGTCCAGAACTAGCGGGAGGAAACATTCAGTACTTC,CASSPELAGGNIQYF
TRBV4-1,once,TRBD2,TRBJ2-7,TGCGCCAGCAGCCAAGCCCGGACTAGCCCGACCTACGAGCAGTACTTC,CASSQARTSPTYEQYF
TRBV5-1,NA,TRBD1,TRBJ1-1,TGCGCCAGCCGACCGGGACAGACAATGAACACTGAAGCTTTCTTT,CASRPGQTMNTEAFF
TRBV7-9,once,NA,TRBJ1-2,TGTGCCAGCAGCTTGCCGGGGGACCCTAACTATGGCTACACCTTC,CASSLPGDPNYGYTF
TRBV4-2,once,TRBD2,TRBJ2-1,TGTGCCAGCAGCCAACTACGTTCTAGCGGGAGCGATGAGCAGTTCTTC,CASSQLRSSGSDEQFF
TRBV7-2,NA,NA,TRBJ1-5,TGTGCCAGCAGCTTAGGAAAGGGGCCCAATCAGCCCCAGCATTTT,CASSLGKGPNQPQHF
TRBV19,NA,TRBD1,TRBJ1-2,TGTGCCAGTAGTATAACCTGGGACAGGGGCGGATATGGCTACACCTTC,CASSITWDRGGYGYTF
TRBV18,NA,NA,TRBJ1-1,TGTGCCAGCTCGTCCACAGGGAACACTGAAGCTTTCTTT,CASSSTGNTEAFF
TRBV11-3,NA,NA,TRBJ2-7,TGTGCCAGCAGCTTAGAACAGGTCAGCTACGAGCAGTACTTC,CASSLEQVSYEQYF
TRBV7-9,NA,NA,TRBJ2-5,TGTGCCAGCAGCTTAATCTCGATAAGGAAAGAGACCCAGTACTTC,CASSLISIRKETQYF
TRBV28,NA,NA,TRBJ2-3,TGTGCCAGCAGCCGGAGGGCAGGGGCTATAGATACGCAGTATTTT,CASSRRAGAIDTQYF
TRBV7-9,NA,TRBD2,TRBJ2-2,TGTGCCAGCAGCTTAGACTCCGGGACTAGCGGGAGACGGGAGCTGTTTTTT,CASSLDSGTSGRRELFF
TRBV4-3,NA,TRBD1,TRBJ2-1,TGCGCCAGCAGCCAAGGAGGGACAGGGTCTAGCAATGAGCAGTTCTTC,CASSQGGTGSSNEQFF
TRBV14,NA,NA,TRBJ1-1,TGTGCCAGCAGCCTTTCTACCCGGACTGAAGCTTTCTTT,CASSLSTRTEAFF
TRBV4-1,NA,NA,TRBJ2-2,TGCGCCAGCAGCCAAGAATACAGGCTGAACACCGGGGAGCTGTTTTTT,CASSQEYRLNTGELFF
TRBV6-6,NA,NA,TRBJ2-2,TGTGCCAGCAGCCATGCCGGGAAAATCACCGGGGAGCTGTTTTTT,CASSHAGKITGELFF
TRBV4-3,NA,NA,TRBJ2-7,TGCGCCAGCAGCCAAGAGGGCAAATTATCCTACGAGCAGTACTTC,CASSQEGKLSYEQYF
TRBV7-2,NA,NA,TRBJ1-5,TGTGCCAGCAGCTTAGGTGGAGGGCGCAATCAGCCCCAGCATTTT,CASSLGGGRNQPQHF
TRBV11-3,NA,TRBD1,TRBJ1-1,TGTGCCAGCAGCTTAGTGGGACAGGTGAACACTGAAGCTTTCTTT,CASSLVGQVNTEAFF
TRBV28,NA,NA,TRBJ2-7,TGTGCCAGCAGTGGGTGGGGGGAGTTCTACGAGCAGTACTTC,CASSGWGEFYEQYF
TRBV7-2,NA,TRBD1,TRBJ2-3,TGTGCCAGCAGCCGACAGGGCCTAAGCACAGATACGCAGTATTTT,CASSRQGLSTDTQYF
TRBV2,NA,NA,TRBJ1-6,TGTGCCAGCAGGGGGGAGGGCTCACCCCTCCACTTT,CASRGEGSPLHF
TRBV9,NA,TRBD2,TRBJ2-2,TGTGCCAGCAGCGTAAGAACTAGCGGGTCTACCGGGGAGCTGTTTTTT,CASSVRTSGSTGELFF
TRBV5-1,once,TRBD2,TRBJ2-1,TGCGCCAGCAGCTTGGCTCGGCAGGGAGGGGCTGTCTGGCAGTTCTTC,CASSLARQGGAVWQFF
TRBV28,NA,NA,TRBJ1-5,TGTGCCAGCAGTTTCCGATTTTATACACAGGGCGGACAGCCCCAGCATTTT,CASSFRFYTQGGQPQHF
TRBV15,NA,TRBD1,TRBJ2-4,TGTGCCACCAGCAGAGAATACAGGGGTGCCAAAAACATTCAGTACTTC,CATSREYRGAKNIQYF
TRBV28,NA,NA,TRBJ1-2,TGTGCCAGCAGTTCTCAGGGTAATTTTTATGGCTACACCTTC,CASSSQGNFYGYTF
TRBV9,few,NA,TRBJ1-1,TGTGCCAGCAGCGTAGAGGAGACGAACACTGAAGCTTTCTTT,CASSVEETNTEAFF
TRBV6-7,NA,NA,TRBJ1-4,TGTGCCAGCAGTTACGTGGGGAGGAGGGAAAAACTGTTTTTT,CASSYVGRREKLFF
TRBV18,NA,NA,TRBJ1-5,TGTGCCAGCTCACCACCGACAGGAGTCGGACAGCCCCAGCATTTT,CASSPPTGVGQPQHF